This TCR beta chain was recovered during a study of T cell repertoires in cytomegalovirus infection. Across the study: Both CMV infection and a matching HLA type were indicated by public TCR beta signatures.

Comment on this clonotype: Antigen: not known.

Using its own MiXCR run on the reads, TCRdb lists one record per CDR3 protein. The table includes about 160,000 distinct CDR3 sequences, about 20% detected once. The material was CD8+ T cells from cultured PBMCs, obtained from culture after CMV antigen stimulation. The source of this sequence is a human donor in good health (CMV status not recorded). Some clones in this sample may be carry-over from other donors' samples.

The CDR3, as DNA: TGTGCCAGCAGTCCCACAGGGCCCATGGGCTACACCTTC. This sequence encodes CASSPTGPMGYTF. V is TRBV6-6 and J is TRBJ1-2; maybe TRBD1 (6 bases). The CDR3 has 13 residues. Germline-derived CDR1 and CDR2 are MNHNY and SVGAGI (reference sequence). V was trimmed by 5 bases and J by 8 bases, leaving 15 bases between them.